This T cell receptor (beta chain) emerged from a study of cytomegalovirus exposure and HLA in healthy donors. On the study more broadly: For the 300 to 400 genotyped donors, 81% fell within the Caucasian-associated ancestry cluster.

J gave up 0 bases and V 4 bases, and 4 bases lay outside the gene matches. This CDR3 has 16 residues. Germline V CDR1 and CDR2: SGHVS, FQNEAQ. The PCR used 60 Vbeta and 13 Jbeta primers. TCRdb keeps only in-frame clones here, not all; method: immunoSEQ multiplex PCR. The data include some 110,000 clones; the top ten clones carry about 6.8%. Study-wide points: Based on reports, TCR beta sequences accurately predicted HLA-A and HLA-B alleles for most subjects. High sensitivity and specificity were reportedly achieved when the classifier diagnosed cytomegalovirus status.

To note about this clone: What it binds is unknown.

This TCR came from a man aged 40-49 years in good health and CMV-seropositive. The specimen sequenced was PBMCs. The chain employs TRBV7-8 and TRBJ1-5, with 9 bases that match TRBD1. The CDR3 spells CASSWDRVSSNQPQHF. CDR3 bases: TGTGCCAGCAGCTGGGACAGGGTTAGTAGCAATCAGCCCCAGCATTTT. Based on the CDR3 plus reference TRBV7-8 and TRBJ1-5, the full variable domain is GAGVSQSPRYKVAKRGQDVALRCDPISGHVSLFWYQQALGQGPEFLTYFQNEAQLDKSGLPSDRFFAERPEGSVSTLKIQRTQQEDSAVYLCASSWDRVSSNQPQHFGDGTRLSIL.